The next 18 T cell receptor beta chains were all read from a single sample in a study of PD-1 blockade in classical Hodgkin lymphoma. The data were produced by immunoSEQ multiplex PCR, yet TCRdb's version contains in-frame clones alone and is incomplete. The repertoire includes tens of thousands of clones, nearly 90% of them detected once, and roughly 8% sits in the top ten. As for time point: cycle 4 day 1 (C4D1), after five to seven weeks of nivolumab. Every one of the patients relapsed after autologous stem cell transplantation (brentuximab vedotin exposure was variable). This specimen was peripheral blood mononuclear cells (PBMCs), taken before the fourth cycle of nivolumab. The receptors originated from a human donor with classical Hodgkin lymphoma.

The chain carries TRBV23-1 and TRBJ2-1; D is undetermined. TRBV23-1 counts as an open reading frame of uncertain function. V lost 2 bases to trimming and J lost 13 bases, with 9 bases between them. CDR3 length equals 11 residues. As DNA, the CDR3 is TGCGCCAGCAGTCAAATTTCTGGCCAGTTCTTC. It specifies CASSQISGQFF.

This rearrangement joins TRBV15 to TRBJ1-5; 10 bases agree with TRBD1. Unmatched junction bases numbered 9, after V lost 6 bases and J lost 4 bases. The CDR3 has 16 residues. Germline CDR1 LNHNV, CDR2 YYDKDF (reference sequence). The CDR3: CATSHPAGQGNQPQHF. In DNA, the CDR3 is TGTGCCACCAGTCACCCGGCGGGACAGGGGAATCAGCCCCAGCATTTT.

V is TRBV6-4 and J is TRBJ2-1; D is ambiguous. CDR3 length equals 20 residues. Germline lookup yields CDR1 MRHNA and CDR2 SNTAGT. V was shortened by 3 bases and J by 5 bases, with 29 bases between the two germline ends. CDR3 region: CASSEGPARPRAVKDNEQFF. DNA for the CDR3: TGTGCCAGCAGTGAAGGGCCAGCTCGTCCTCGGGCAGTTAAAGACAATGAGCAGTTCTTC.

The chain has TRBV6-1 and TRBJ2-1; D gene uncertain. CDR1 and CDR2 from the germline V gene are MNHNS and SASEGT. CDR3 size: 11 residues. Trimming removed 5 bases from V and 10 bases from J, with 9 bases in between. The CDR3: CASSRTAEQFF. The DNA of the CDR3 is TGTGCCAGCAGTCGGACGGCCGAGCAGTTCTTC.

V is TRBV4-2 and J is TRBJ2-5, with D perhaps matching TRBD2 (5 bases). CDR3 length equals 13 residues. The germline gives CDR1 LGHNA, CDR2 YNFKEQ. Trimming cost V 4 bases and J 3 bases, with 9 bases left between them. The CDR3: CASSRGAEETQYF. CDR3 DNA: TGTGCCAGCAGCCGGGGAGCAGAAGAGACCCAGTACTTC.

The chain carries TRBV28 and TRBJ2-7; 9 bases agree with TRBD2. J was trimmed by 0 bases and V by 5 bases; bases with no gene match: 5. The CDR3 spans 15 residues. The germline V gene has CDR1 MDHEN and CDR2 SYDVKM. The CDR3 DNA reads as TGTGCCAGCAGTGTAAGCGGGGGGAGCTCCTACGAGCAGTACTTC. Translating it yields CASSVSGGSSYEQYF.

The chain couples TRBV5-5 to TRBJ1-1, with D maybe TRBD1 (5 bases). From germline, CDR1 is SGHKS and CDR2 YYEKEE (reference sequence). V gave up 4 bases and J gave up 2 bases, with 12 bases separating them. This CDR3 is 14 amino acids long. In DNA form, the CDR3 reads TGTGCCAGCAGCCCAGGGACGGCAAACACTGAAGCTTTCTTT. Its protein is CASSPGTANTEAFF.

This rearrangement joins TRBV6-5 to TRBJ2-5, with 12 bases lining up with TRBD2. With the DNA end fitting TRBJ2-7 better, the J assignment may be wrong. CDR1 is MNHEY and CDR2 is SVGAGI in the germline V gene. CDR3 length: 15 amino acids. The CDR3 sequence is CASSSGLAGIYEQYF. In nucleotides, the CDR3 is TGTGCCAGCAGTTCCGGACTAGCGGGGATCTACGAGCAGTACTTC.

The V call is TRBV9, the J call TRBJ2-1, with 7 nucleotides matching TRBD2. Germline V gene sequence: CDR1 SGDLS, CDR2 YYNGEE. V lost 0 bases, J lost 5 bases, and 5 bases stayed unmatched. This CDR3 is built from 15 residues. CDR3 loop: CASSVAPGLNNEQFF. CDR3 nucleotide sequence: TGTGCCAGCAGCGTAGCGCCGGGACTAAACAATGAGCAGTTCTTC. Variable domain in full (rest from reference TRBV9 and TRBJ2-1): DSGVTQTPKHLITATGQRVTLRCSPRSGDLSVYWYQQSLDQGLQFLIQYYNGEERAKGNILERFSAQQFPDLHSELNLSSLELGDSALYFCASSVAPGLNNEQFFGPGTRLTVL.

The chain links TRBV25-1 to TRBJ2-7, with 16 nucleotides matching TRBD2. There are 16 residues in the CDR3. Losses at the gene ends were 6 bases for V and 2 bases for J; bases not matched to a gene: 4. Germline loops: CDR1 MGHDK, CDR2 SYGVNS. The CDR3 region has the DNA TGTGCCAGCAGCGGGACTAGCGGGGGGGTCGCCTACGAGCAGTACTTC. It is translated as CASSGTSGGVAYEQYF.

CDR3 residues: CASSLVGQGGNNSPLHF. The CDR3 nucleotides read TGTGCCAGCAGCTTAGTTGGACAGGGAGGGAACAATTCACCCCTCCACTTT. V gene TRBV7-8 combines with J gene TRBJ1-6; the match to TRBD1 covers 8 bases. Germline CDR1 is SGHVS and CDR2 is FQNEAQ. This CDR3 is 17 amino acids long. The junction had 9 bases not matched to a gene; V was cut back by 1 base and J by 7 bases.

This rearrangement joins TRBV6-6 to TRBJ2-3, with 7 bases that match TRBD1. This CDR3 contains 15 residues. The V segment lost 2 bases and the J segment 1 base; nucleotides outside the gene matches: 3. Germline CDR1 MNHNY, CDR2 SVGAGI (reference sequence). The CDR3 spells CASSYLTGGTDTQYF. DNA of the CDR3: TGTGCCAGCAGTTACCTTACAGGGGGCACAGATACGCAGTATTTT.

V and J are TRBV2 and TRBJ1-5; TRBD1 aligns across 9 bases. Trimming cost V 7 bases and J 2 bases; bases outside gene matches: 3. Germline CDR1 and CDR2: SNHLY and FYNNEI. The CDR3 is 14 residues long. Here the CDR3 DNA reads TGTGCCAGCATGAGGGACAGGGGCAATCAGCCCCAGCATTTT. This gives the protein CASMRDRGNQPQHF.

The V gene is TRBV5-1, the J gene TRBJ1-4; D may be TRBD1 (6 bases). The CDR3 runs 15 residues. In germline, CDR1 is SGHRS, CDR2 YFSETQ. V dropped 0 bases and J dropped 8 bases, with 14 bases sitting between them. The CDR3: CASSLVGGPGEKLFF. The CDR3 DNA sequence: TGCGCCAGCAGCTTGGTGGGGGGGCCTGGGGAAAAACTGTTTTTT.

The J gene is TRBJ2-3, the V gene TRBV7-9; no clear D. CDR3 size: 12 residues. Germline V gene data show CDR1 as SEHNR and CDR2 as FQNEAQ (reference sequence). With 5 bases removed from V and 5 bases from J, the gap between germline ends came to 8 bases. The CDR3 protein is CASSPQVDTQYF. The CDR3 bases are TGTGCCAGCAGCCCTCAGGTAGATACGCAGTATTTT.

In its sample, this clone was seen once. The chain employs TRBV25-1 and TRBJ1-2; the D is unclear. This CDR3 has 11 amino acids. CDR1 and CDR2 (germline): MGHDK, SYGVNS. Trimming cost V 5 bases and J 6 bases, with 7 bases left between them. The CDR3 loop is CASSIRDGYTF. CDR3 sequence (DNA): TGTGCCAGCAGTATAAGGGATGGCTACACCTTC.

The chain is built from TRBV5-1 and TRBJ2-5; D not resolved. The CDR3 totals 11 residues. Per germline, CDR1 SGHRS and CDR2 YFSETQ. Trimming removed 7 bases at V and 1 base at J, with 5 bases between. The CDR3 DNA reads as TGCGCCAGCGGGCCCCAAGAGACCCAGTACTTC. It encodes CASGPQETQYF.

The chain links TRBV7-9 to TRBJ2-4; D possibly corresponds to TRBD1 (5 bases). This CDR3 is built from 17 residues. Germline V lookup: CDR1 SEHNR, CDR2 FQNEAQ (reference sequence). Trimming pared 5 bases from V and 0 bases from J, leaving 17 bases between. DNA of the CDR3: TGTGCCAGCAGCCTAACGACAGCCTCTCTAGCCAAAAACATTCAGTACTTC. It yields the protein CASSLTTASLAKNIQYF.